The clone carrying this T cell receptor (beta chain) occurred many times. Germline V lookup: CDR1 MGHRA, CDR2 YSYEKL. V was trimmed by 0 bases and J by 6 bases, leaving 11 bases between them. The CDR3 is 15 amino acids. The sample is drawn from a study of molecular identifiers for immune sequencing clone quantification. Study context: For replicates, RNA isolated from 20,000 or 100,000 naive CD8 cells was divided into five portions, of which four were sequenced.

Input for naive CD8 libraries was about 19,000 to 1,100,000 sorted cells; the RNA fraction used was 10%, 30% or 50%. The bulk TCR libraries were made with methods described before and with listed TCR primers. MiXCR was run by TCRdb on the PCR reads, yielding one entry per CDR3 protein. The sample records about 330,000 distinct CDR3 sequences, roughly 24% being singletons. The source material was naive CD8+ T cells from blood, with Jurkat cell RNA spiked in. Subset reported: FACS-sorted CD8+CD4-CCR7+CD45RA+ naive T cells. The origin of this receptor is a human donor in good health. Some libraries in this study had Jurkat cell RNA spiked in. This chain connects TRBV4-1 to TRBJ2-2, with D possibly TRBD1 on 5 matching bases. The CDR3 DNA is TGCGCCAGCAGCCAAGATCATTTAGGGGCCGGGGAGCTGTTTTTT. Translation: CASSQDHLGAGELFF.